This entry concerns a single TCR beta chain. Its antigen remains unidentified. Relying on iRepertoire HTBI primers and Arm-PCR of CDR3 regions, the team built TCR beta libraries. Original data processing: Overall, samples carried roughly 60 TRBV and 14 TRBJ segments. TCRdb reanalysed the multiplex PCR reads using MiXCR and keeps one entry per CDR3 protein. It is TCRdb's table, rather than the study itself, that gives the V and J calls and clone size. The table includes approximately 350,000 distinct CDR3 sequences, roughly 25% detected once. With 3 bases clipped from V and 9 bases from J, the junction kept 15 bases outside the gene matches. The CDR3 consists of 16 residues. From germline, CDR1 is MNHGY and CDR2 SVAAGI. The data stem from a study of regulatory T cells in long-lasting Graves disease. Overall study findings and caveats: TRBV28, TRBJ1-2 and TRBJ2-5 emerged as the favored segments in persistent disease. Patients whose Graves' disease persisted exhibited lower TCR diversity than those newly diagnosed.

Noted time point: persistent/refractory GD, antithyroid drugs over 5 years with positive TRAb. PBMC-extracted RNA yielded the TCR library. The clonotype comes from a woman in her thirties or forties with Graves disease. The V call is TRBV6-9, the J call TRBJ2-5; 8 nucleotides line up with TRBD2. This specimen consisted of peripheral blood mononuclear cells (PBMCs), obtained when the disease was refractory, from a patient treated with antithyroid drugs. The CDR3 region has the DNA TGTGCCAGCAGTTACTCCGCGGGAGGTTCGTCTTGGGCCCAGTACTTC. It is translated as CASSYSAGGSSWAQYF.